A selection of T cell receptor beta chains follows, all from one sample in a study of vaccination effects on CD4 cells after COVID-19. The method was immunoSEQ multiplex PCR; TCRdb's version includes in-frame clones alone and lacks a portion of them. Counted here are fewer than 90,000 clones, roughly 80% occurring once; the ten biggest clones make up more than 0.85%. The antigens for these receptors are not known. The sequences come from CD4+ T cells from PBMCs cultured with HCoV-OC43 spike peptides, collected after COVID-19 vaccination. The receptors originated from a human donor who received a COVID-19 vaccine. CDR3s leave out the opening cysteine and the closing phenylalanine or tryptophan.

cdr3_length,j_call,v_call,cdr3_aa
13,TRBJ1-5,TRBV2,ASSVLRISNQPQH
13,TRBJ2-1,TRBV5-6,ASSLDPGPGNEQF
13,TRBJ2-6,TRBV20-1,SASNPGAGANVLT
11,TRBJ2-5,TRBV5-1,ASSTIQGETQY
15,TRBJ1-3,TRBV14,ASSPQTGLSSGNTIY
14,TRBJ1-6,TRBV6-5,ASSYLGQGGNSPLH
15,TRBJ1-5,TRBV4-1,ASSHPGRGPTDQPQH
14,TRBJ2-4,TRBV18,ASSPPTGVPKNIQY
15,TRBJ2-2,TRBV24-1,ATSDLHGTGELGELF
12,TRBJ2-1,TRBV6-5,ASSRAGAYNEQF
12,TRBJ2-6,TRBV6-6,ASSYGSGANVLT
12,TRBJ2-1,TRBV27,ASSEQGAINEQF
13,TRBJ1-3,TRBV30,AWSVNSLSGNTIY
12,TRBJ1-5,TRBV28,ASSLGQFNQPQH
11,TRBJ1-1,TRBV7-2,ASSFQGNTEAF
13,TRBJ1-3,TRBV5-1,ASSQNAGQRNTIY
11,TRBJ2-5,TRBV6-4,ASSDDAGETQY
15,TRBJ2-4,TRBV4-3,ASSQETASLAKNIQY
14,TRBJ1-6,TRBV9,ASSFNPGTGDSPLH
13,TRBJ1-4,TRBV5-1,ASSLEGSAIEKLF
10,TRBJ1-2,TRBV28,ASSLAQRGYT
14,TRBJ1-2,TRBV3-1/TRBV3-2,ASSPRGTVGNYGYT
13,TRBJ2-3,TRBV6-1,ASSEGGGPGDTQY
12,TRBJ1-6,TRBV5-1,ASSLDRFGSPLH
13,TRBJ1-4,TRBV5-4,ASSWTGSSNEKLF
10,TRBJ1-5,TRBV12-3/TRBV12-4,ASMGPNQPQH
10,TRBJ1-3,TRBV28,ASSLRGSTIY
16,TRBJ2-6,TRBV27,ASSHWISGPSGANVLT
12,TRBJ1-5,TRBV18,ASSPRGGDQPQH
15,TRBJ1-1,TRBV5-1,ASSSRQGNMENTEAF
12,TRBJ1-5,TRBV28,AGRSPGSNQPQH
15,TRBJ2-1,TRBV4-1,ASRRTQGALLYNEQF
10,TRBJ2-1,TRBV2,ASGLLGLAQF
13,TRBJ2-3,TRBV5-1,ASSPGLAVTDTQY
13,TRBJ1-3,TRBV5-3,ARSGGLPGGNTIY
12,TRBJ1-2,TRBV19,ASSMSGTLTGYT
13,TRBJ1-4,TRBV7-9,ASSLALGQAEKLF
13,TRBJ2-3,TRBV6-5,ASSSAGGHTDTQY
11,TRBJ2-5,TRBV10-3,AIKKGEQETQY
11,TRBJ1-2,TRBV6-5,ASSYSPQVGYT
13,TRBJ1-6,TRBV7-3,ASSARDRGRSPLH
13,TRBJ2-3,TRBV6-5,ASSSPRGGADTQY
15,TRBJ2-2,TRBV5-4,ASSSISISANTGELF
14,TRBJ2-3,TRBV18,ASSPIQGTYTDTQY
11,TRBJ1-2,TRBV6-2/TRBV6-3,ASSYLGNYGYT